The T cell receptor (beta chain) described here comes from a study of blood T cell repertoires in COVID-19. Germline V CDR1 and CDR2: SGHTA, FQGNSA. Trimming at V came to 1 base and at J to 2 bases, leaving 7 bases not matched to a gene. There are 17 residues in the CDR3. Assay: immunoSEQ multiplex PCR; the TCRdb copy retains only in-frame clones and omits some. The sample has approximately 300,000 clones; 80% to 95% are singletons. V is TRBV7-2 and J is TRBJ2-3, with 9 bases matching TRBD2. The sequenced sample consisted of peripheral blood. The sequence derives from a young woman with COVID-19, enrolled during active disease. The CDR3 loop reads CASSLGGGTSNTDTQYF. The CDR3 nucleotides read TGTGCCAGCAGCTTAGGGGGCGGGACTAGCAACACAGATACGCAGTATTTT.